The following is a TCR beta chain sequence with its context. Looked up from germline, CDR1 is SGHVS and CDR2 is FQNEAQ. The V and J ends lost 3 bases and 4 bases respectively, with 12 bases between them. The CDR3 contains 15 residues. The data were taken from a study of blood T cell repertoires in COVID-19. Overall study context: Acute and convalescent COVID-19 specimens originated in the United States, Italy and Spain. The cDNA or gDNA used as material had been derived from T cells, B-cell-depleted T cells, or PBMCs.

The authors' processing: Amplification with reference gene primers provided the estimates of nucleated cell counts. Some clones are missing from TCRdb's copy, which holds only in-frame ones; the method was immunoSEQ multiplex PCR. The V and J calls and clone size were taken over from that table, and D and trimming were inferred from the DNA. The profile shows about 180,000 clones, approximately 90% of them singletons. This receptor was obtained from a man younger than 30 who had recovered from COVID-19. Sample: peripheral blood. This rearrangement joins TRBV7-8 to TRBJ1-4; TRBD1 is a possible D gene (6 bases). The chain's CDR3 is CASSLADRINEKLFF. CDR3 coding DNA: TGTGCCAGCAGCTTGGCGGACAGAATTAATGAAAAACTGTTTTTT.